This note documents a single T cell receptor (beta chain) sequence. There is no known antigen for this receptor. No much larger clone exists at a distance of one base, and base qualities are not known. The data derive from a study of control samples from healthy donors and cancer patients (dated by TCRdb to the early 2020s). V gives up 0 bases and J gives up 8 bases, and the segment between their germline ends measures 23 bases. Reading the germline V gene gives CDR1 MNHNS and CDR2 SASEGT. From cysteine to phenylalanine, the CDR3 is 18 amino acids long. Left in the record is the CDR3 DNA by itself, 54 bases read in frame from the first base. The receptor library was made with the immunoSEQ multiplex PCR assay. TCRdb took over this immuneACCESS table, retaining in-frame rearrangements with V and J assigned. Such tables are incomplete; in checked studies, under half of the missing clones stem from an unresolved V gene, and the remainder is unexplained. This sample gives roughly 190,000 clones in total; 90% to 95% of them show up just once. The top ten clones comprise approximately 2% of the sample.

What was sequenced was blood. The origin of this receptor is a man younger than 45 in good health. The chain is encoded by TRBV6-1 joined to TRBJ1-3, with a tentative D gene TRBD1 over 6 matching bases. The DNA sequence follows: TGTGCCAGCAGTGAAGCTACGACAGGCGGTGGTCAAGCTTACACCATATATTTT. The resulting protein is CASSEATTGGGQAYTIYF.